The 22 T cell receptor beta chains below were found in one sample sequenced in a study of blood T cells in healthy people across ages (dated by TCRdb to between 2014 and 2017). The library was made by 5' RACE. The sequencing machine was an Illumina HiSeq 2500. The second PCR ran for about 7 to 11 cycles and used a J-beta primer mix along with a sample-barcoded 5' primer. TCRdb trimmed public reads at Q25 via fastp, called clones via MiXCR and kept in-frame beta chains. Every distinct CDR3 protein forms one entry, paired with its most common genes and DNA. Recorded for this sample are about 1.5 million distinct CDR3 sequences; 42% of them occurred a single time. The ten largest clones capture 7.9% of the sample. The sequenced sample was blood. The receptors were sampled from a young woman in good health.

This clonotype showed up just a few times. The V call is TRBV2, the J call TRBJ1-2; no firm D call. The CDR3 runs 11 residues. Germline V gene lookup returns CDR1 SNHLY and CDR2 FYNNEI. Trimming removed 8 bases from V and 6 bases from J, with 10 bases in between. CDR3 protein: CASELEDGYTF. CDR3 DNA sequence: TGTGCCAGCGAACTGGAGGATGGCTACACCTTC. Based on the CDR3 plus reference TRBV2 and TRBJ1-2, the full variable domain is EPEVTQTPSHQVTQMGQEVILRCVPISNHLYFYWYRQILGQKVEFLVSFYNNEISEKSEIFDDQFSVERPDGSNFTLKIRSTKLEDSAMYFCASELEDGYTFGSGTRLTVV.

Regarding this clonotype: One junction end does not reproduce the germline sequence, and a read error may be involved. V usage is TRBV2 and J usage is TRBJ1-1; 7 bases are a match to TRBD1. The CDR3 totals 16 residues. Germline V gene data show CDR1 as SNHLY and CDR2 as FYNNEI. The CDR3 DNA follows: TGTGCCAGTAGTGACCCCGGGACAGCAAAGAACACTGAAGCTTTCTTT. Its protein is CASSDPGTAKNTEAFF.

This clonotype turned up a few times. The V gene is TRBV12-5, the J gene TRBJ2-7, with 9 bases aligning to TRBD1. V was pared by 8 bases and J by 3 bases, with 2 bases of the junction left unmatched. The CDR3 is made up of 12 amino acids. Germline V gene lookup returns CDR1 LGHNT and CDR2 FRNRAP. The CDR3, as DNA: TGTGCTAGTCAGGGACAGGGCTACGAGCAGTACTTC. Translation: CASQGQGYEQYF. Using reference TRBV12-5 and TRBJ2-7 for the parts outside the CDR3, the full variable domain is DARVTQTPRHKVTEMGQEVTMRCQPILGHNTVFWYRQTMMQGLELLAYFRNRAPLDDSGMPKDRFSAEMPDATLATLKIQPSEPRDSAVYFCASQGQGYEQYFGPGTRLTVT.

For this clonotype: A read error may account for a junction end that differs from germline. This sequence joins TRBV27 and TRBJ1-6; perhaps TRBD1 as D (6 bases). Germline CDR1 and CDR2: MNHEY and SMNVEV (reference sequence). The CDR3 runs to 18 residues. CDR3 region: CASSFKGGSFSYSSPLHF. CDR3 DNA sequence: TGTGCCAGCAGTTTTAAAGGGGGTAGTTTCTCCTATAGTTCACCCCTCCACTTT.

The chain carries TRBV20-1 and TRBJ2-1; possibly TRBD2 for D (6 bases). The CDR3 consists of 15 residues. Germline V gene data show CDR1 as DFQATT and CDR2 as SNEGSKA (reference sequence). Trimming cost V 4 bases and J 2 bases, with 15 bases left between them. CDR3 protein: CSAISDYRPYNEQFF. CDR3 coding DNA: TGCAGTGCTATATCGGACTACCGACCCTACAATGAGCAGTTCTTC.

CDR3 nucleotides: TGCAGCGTTAGGCCGACAGGGACCATGAACACTGAAGCTTTCTTT. Encoded protein: CSVRPTGTMNTEAFF. This chain joins TRBV29-1 and TRBJ1-1, with 7 bases identical to TRBD1. The germline gives CDR1 SQVTM, CDR2 ANQGSEA. V was clipped by 5 bases and J by 0 bases; unmatched bases: 9. CDR3 size: 15 residues.

The chain is built from TRBV14 and TRBJ1-1, with D unclear. V was clipped by 1 base and J by 0 bases, with 15 bases between them. CDR1 SGHDN and CDR2 FVKESK come from the germline V gene. The CDR3 contains 17 residues. CDR3: CASSQAGDVDMNTEAFF. In DNA form, the CDR3 reads TGTGCCAGCAGCCAAGCGGGCGACGTAGACATGAACACTGAAGCTTTCTTT.

This clonotype was seen many times. J is TRBJ2-7 and V is TRBV3-1, with 9 bases lining up with TRBD2. The CDR3 is 15 amino acids. Germline values: CDR1 LGHDT, CDR2 YNNKEL (reference sequence). The V gene end was trimmed by 1 base and the J gene end by 5 bases; junction bases not matched to a gene: 6. The CDR3 here is CASSQGLAGIDEQYF. CDR3 DNA sequence: TGTGCCAGCAGCCAAGGCCTAGCGGGAATCGACGAGCAGTACTTC.

The sample holds many counts of this clonotype. The V and J genes are TRBV28 and TRBJ2-3, with D maybe TRBD1 (5 bases). Germline values: CDR1 MDHEN, CDR2 SYDVKM. V was pared by 6 bases and J by 5 bases, with 9 bases between. This CDR3 spans 12 amino acids. The CDR3, as DNA: TGTGCCAGCAGCTCCGACAGAGATACGCAGTATTTT. Its protein product is CASSSDRDTQYF.

Regarding this clonotype: One end of the junction does not line up with germline, which may come from a read error. The genes are TRBV5-1 and TRBJ2-1; D remains ambiguous. Looked up from germline, CDR1 is SGHRS and CDR2 is YFSETQ. The CDR3 covers 15 residues. CDR3 residues: CASSLEAPSYNEQFF. For the CDR3, the DNA is TGTGCCAGCAGCTTAGAAGCGCCCAGCTACAATGAGCAGTTCTTC.

The sample holds many counts of this clonotype. The chain combines TRBV29-1 with TRBJ1-2; maybe TRBD1 (5 bases). The germline V and J ends were trimmed by 1 base and 5 bases, with 14 bases remaining between them. This CDR3 region has 14 residues. Germline V gene sequence: CDR1 SQVTM, CDR2 ANQGSEA. The DNA of the CDR3 is TGCAGCGTTGAAGTCCGGGACCCGTGGTATGGCTACACCTTC. Protein: CSVEVRDPWYGYTF. The full variable domain, rest sourced from reference TRBV29-1 and TRBJ1-2, is SAVISQKPSRDICQRGTSLTIQCQVDSQVTMMFWYRQQPGQSLTLIATANQGSEATYESGFVIDKFPISRPNLTFSTLTVSNMSPEDSSIYLCSVEVRDPWYGYTFGSGTRLTVV.

This clonotype has more than one count but fewer than ten. The rearrangement links TRBV7-9 to TRBJ1-2; TRBD1 aligns across 7 bases. This CDR3 has 15 residues. Germline loops: CDR1 SEHNR, CDR2 FQNEAQ (reference sequence). Losses at the gene ends were 1 base for V and 0 bases for J; bases not matched to a gene: 2. CDR3 coding DNA: TGTGCCAGCAGCTTAGAGGACAGGCCTAACTATGGCTACACCTTC. This translates into CASSLEDRPNYGYTF.

The chain carries TRBV7-2 and TRBJ2-3, with TRBD2 matching 10 bases. Germline V gene data show CDR1 as SGHTA and CDR2 as FQGNSA. This CDR3 contains 14 residues. With V trimmed by 8 bases and J by 10 bases, 12 bases remained unmatched. CDR3: CASGKAGGPNAQYF. The DNA of the CDR3 is TGTGCCAGCGGAAAAGCGGGAGGGCCTAATGCGCAGTATTTT.

A note on this clonotype: An end of the junction differs from the germline gene, which may be a read error. This chain uses TRBV7-2 with TRBJ2-1, with 8 bases aligning to TRBD2. This CDR3 has 12 amino acids. The germline CDR1 and CDR2 sequences are SGHTA and FQGNSA. The CDR3 here is CASILAGSEQFF. In nucleotides, the CDR3 is TGTGCCAGCATCTTAGCGGGGAGTGAGCAGTTCTTC.

The chain links TRBV9 to TRBJ1-6; no definite D call. Trimming cost V 0 bases and J 5 bases, with 3 bases left between them. In germline, CDR1 is SGDLS, CDR2 YYNGEE. CDR3 length: 13 residues. The CDR3, as DNA: TGTGCCAGCAGCGTAGAGGATAATTCACCCCTCCACTTT. Translating it yields CASSVEDNSPLHF.

This clonotype was counted only a few times. The chain has TRBV27 and TRBJ2-5; D possibly uses TRBD1 or TRBD2 (5 bases each). The CDR3 covers 14 residues. V lost 4 bases to trimming and J lost 5 bases, with 14 bases between them. Germline V gives CDR1 MNHEY, CDR2 SMNVEV (reference sequence). CDR3 bases: TGTGCCAGCAGTTCGAGCTCCGGGGCGGAGACCCAGTACTTC. Its translation: CASSSSSGAETQYF.

The J gene is TRBJ2-5, the V gene TRBV28; TRBD1 agrees at 9 bases. CDR3 length: 15 amino acids. Germline-derived CDR1 and CDR2 are MDHEN and SYDVKM. V gave up 4 bases and J gave up 1 base; unmatched junction bases: 4. The CDR3 DNA reads as TGTGCCAGCAGTTCGGACAGGGGCCCCCAAGAGACCCAGTACTTC. Its protein is CASSSDRGPQETQYF. Supplemented by reference TRBV28 and TRBJ2-5, the full variable domain reads DVKVTQSSRYLVKRTGEKVFLECVQDMDHENMFWYRQDPGLGLRLIYFSYDVKMKEKGDIPEGYSVSREKKERFSLILESASTNQTSMYLCASSSDRGPQETQYFGPGTRLLVL.

In DNA form, the CDR3 reads TGTGCCAGCAGTTACCCAGGGAATTTCGGAGTCGAGCAGTACTTC. Protein: CASSYPGNFGVEQYF. The chain combines TRBV6-2 or TRBV6-3 with TRBJ2-7, with D possibly TRBD1 on 5 matching bases. CDR1 and CDR2 from the germline V gene are MNHEY and SVGEGT. CDR3 size: 15 residues. Trimming removed 2 bases at V and 6 bases at J, with 17 bases between.

There are a few counts of this clonotype. The chain combines TRBV3-1 with TRBJ2-1; D unclear. The CDR3 has 13 residues. V lost 3 bases to trimming and J lost 12 bases, with 15 bases between them. Germline CDR1 LGHDT, CDR2 YNNKEL (reference sequence). The CDR3 bases are TGTGCCAGCAGCCACCTCGAGCCCCAGCGGCAGTTCTTC. The encoded protein is CASSHLEPQRQFF.

As DNA, the CDR3 is TGTGCCAGCAGTACTTTAGCGGGGGGGCCGGAGACCCAGTTCTTC. Its translation: CASSTLAGGPETQFF. The J gene is TRBJ2-1, the V gene TRBV6-1, with TRBD2 identical over 11 bases. With V trimmed by 5 bases and J by 13 bases, 13 bases remained unmatched. This CDR3 has 15 amino acids. Germline CDR1 and CDR2: MNHNS and SASEGT.

As for this clonotype: This may come from a read error, since a much larger clone is one base off. The chain carries TRBV9 and TRBJ2-1, with D perhaps TRBD1 or TRBD2 (5 bases each). Germline V gives CDR1 SGDLS, CDR2 YYNGEE. The CDR3 is 16 residues long. The germline V and J ends were trimmed by 4 bases and 13 bases, with 27 bases remaining between them. As DNA, the CDR3 is TGTGCCAGCAGCCCCCGTATTGGGGGAGTTATGGAGACCCAGTTCTTC. Translated: CASSPRIGGVMETQFF. The full variable domain, rest sourced from reference TRBV9 and TRBJ2-1, is DSGVTQTPKHLITATGQRVTLRCSPRSGDLSVYWYQQSLDQGLQFLIQYYNGEERAKGNILERFSAQQFPDLHSELNLSSLELGDSALYFCASSPRIGGVMETQFFGPGTRLTVL.

There are many counts of this clonotype. The chain couples TRBV29-1 to TRBJ2-3, with 8 nucleotides matching TRBD2. The CDR3 length is 13 residues. The germline V gene encodes CDR1 SQVTM and CDR2 ANQGSEA. With V trimmed by 6 bases and J by 4 bases, 6 bases remained unmatched. This chain's CDR3 is CSVFSGIADTQYF. CDR3 DNA: TGCAGCGTCTTTAGCGGGATAGCAGATACGCAGTATTTT.